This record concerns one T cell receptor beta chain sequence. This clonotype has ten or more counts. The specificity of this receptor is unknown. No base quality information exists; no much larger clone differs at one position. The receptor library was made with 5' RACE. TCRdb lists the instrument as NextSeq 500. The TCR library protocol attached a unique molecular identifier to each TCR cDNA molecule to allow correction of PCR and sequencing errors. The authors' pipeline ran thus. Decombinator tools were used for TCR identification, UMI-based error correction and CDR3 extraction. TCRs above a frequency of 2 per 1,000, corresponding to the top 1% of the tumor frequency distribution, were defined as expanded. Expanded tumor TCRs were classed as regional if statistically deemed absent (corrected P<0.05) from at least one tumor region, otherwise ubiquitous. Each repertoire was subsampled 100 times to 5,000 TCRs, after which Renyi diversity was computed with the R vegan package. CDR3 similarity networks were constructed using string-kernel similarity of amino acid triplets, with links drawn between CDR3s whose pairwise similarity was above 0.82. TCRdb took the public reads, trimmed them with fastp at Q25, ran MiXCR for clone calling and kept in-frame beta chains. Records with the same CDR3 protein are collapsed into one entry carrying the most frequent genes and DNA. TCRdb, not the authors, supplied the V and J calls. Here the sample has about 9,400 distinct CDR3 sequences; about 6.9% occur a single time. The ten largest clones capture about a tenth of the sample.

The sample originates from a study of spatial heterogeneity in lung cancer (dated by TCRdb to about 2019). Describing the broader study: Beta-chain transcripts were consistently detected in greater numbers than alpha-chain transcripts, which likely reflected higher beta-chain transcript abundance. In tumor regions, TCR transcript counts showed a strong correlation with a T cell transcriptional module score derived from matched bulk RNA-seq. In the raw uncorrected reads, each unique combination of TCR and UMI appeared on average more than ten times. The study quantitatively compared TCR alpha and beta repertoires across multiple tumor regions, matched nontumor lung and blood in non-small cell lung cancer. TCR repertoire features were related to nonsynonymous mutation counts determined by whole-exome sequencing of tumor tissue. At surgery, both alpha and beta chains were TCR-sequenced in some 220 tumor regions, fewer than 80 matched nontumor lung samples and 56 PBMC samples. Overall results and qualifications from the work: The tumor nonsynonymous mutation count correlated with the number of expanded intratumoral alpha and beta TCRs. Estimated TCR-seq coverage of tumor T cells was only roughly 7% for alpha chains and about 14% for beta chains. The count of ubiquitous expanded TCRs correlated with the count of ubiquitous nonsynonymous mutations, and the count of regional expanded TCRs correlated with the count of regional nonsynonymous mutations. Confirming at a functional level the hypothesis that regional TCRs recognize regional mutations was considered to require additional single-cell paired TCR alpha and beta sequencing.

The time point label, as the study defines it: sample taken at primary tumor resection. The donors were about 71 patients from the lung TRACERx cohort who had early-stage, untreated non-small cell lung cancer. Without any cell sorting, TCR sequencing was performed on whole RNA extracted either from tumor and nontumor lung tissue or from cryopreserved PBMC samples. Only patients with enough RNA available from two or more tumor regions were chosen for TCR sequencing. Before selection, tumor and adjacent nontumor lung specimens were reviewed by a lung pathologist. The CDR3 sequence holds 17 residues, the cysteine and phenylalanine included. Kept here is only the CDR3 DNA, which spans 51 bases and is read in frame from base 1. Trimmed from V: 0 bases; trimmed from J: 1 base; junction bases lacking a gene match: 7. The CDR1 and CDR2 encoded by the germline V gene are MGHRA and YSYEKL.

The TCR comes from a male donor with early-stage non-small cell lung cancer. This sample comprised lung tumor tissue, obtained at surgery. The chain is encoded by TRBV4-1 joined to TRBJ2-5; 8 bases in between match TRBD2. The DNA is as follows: TGCGCCAGCAGCCAAGATCTGTCCCGGGGGGGCCAAGAGACCCAGTACTTC. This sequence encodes CASSQDLSRGGQETQYF.